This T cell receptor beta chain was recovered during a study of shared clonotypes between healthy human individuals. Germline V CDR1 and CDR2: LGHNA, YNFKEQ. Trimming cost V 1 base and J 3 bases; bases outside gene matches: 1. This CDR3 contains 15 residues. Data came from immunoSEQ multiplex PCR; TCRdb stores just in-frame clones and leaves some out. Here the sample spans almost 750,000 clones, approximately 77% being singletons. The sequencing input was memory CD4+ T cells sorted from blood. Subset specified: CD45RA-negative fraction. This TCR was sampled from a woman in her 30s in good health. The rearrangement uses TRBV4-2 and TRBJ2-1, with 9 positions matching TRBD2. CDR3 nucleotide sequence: TGTGCCAGCAGCCAAGTAGCGGGAGACTACAATGAGCAGTTCTTC. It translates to CASSQVAGDYNEQFF.